This T cell receptor (beta chain) comes out of a study of T cells in Graves' hyperthyroidism and ophthalmopathy. The table lists this clonotype with many counts. This CDR3 has 14 residues. V was pared by 8 bases and J by 5 bases, with 7 bases of the junction left unmatched. Per the germline V gene, CDR1 is MDHEN and CDR2 is SYDVKM. Amplification targeted TCR beta CDR3 regions from RNA transcripts. Using the HTBI primer set, a first-round RT-PCR was run on the TCR CDR3. In TCRdb, the multiplex PCR reads were re-called with MiXCR into one record per CDR3 protein. Altogether roughly 350,000 distinct CDR3 sequences are present, around 14% being singletons, with the ten largest covering around 23%.

Sequenced: blood. The rearrangement joins TRBV28 to TRBJ1-4; 8 bases align to TRBD1. This sequence was found in a woman aged 25 to 39 with Graves' hyperthyroidism. The DNA for the CDR3 is TGTGCCAGCGGTATCCGGACAGGGAATGAAAAACTGTTTTTT. Translating it yields CASGIRTGNEKLFF.